The source of this TCR beta chain is a study of read filtering for tumor transcriptome and immune sequencing. Study-level information: Among patients, 17 were male and more than 13 female, aged about 45 to 85 (mean approximately 71). DNase treatment preceded whole-transcriptome library preparation. Study results and limitations: Compared with RNA-seq, IR-seq gave much higher clonotype depth and reliability.

This clonotype was seen many times. The antigen is undetermined. The CDR3 consists of 13 residues. Germline V gene data show CDR1 as SGHTA and CDR2 as FQGTGA. V lost 0 bases to trimming and J lost 5 bases, with 7 bases between them. This library used about 400 ng RNA and molecular barcoded adaptors spanning alpha/delta and beta/gamma chains. TCRdb re-called the reads through MiXCR, storing one row per CDR3 protein. The data show more than 100,000 distinct CDR3 sequences, with roughly 13% seen just once and roughly 7.6% held by the top ten. V usage is TRBV7-3 and J usage is TRBJ2-5; D not resolved. The receptor was derived from a donor aged 40 or older with multiple myeloma. Sample: a population of CD138-negative cells sorted from bone marrow. CDR3 sequence: CASSLTPSETQYF. CDR3 DNA sequence: TGTGCCAGCAGCTTAACCCCCTCGGAGACCCAGTACTTC.